This T cell receptor beta chain was sequenced for a study of CD8 T cells in Susac syndrome (dated by TCRdb to 2018 to 2020). Regarding the research as a whole: Repertoire sequencing was used to test whether CD8+ T cell activation and differentiation in Susac syndrome was antigen driven. The research as a whole found: The number of individuals in the TCR sequencing and HLA analysis was recognized as being relatively small.

RNA was extracted with the RNeasy kit and roughly 0.5 to 1 ug was reverse transcribed using random hexamers. The immunoSEQ multiplex PCR assay, which covers 54 Vbeta and 13 Jbeta segments, was used to amplify TCR beta CDR3 regions. Bias from PCR amplification was corrected by using a synthetic template baseline for primer optimization and for computational correction. Regarding the original processing steps: Reads were annotated to V, D and J genes per IMGT and analyzed with immunoSEQ Analyzer, keeping only productive sequences. Clonality was computed as one minus Shannon entropy normalized by log2 of the number of productive unique sequences. For each patient and control, public and private clones were evaluated among the 100 most prevalent clones. Susac-specific clones were defined as absent from healthy and MS cohorts, roughly 1,100 published viral clones and other ImmuneACCESS disease sequences. The raw public data were reprocessed by TCRdb itself: fastp quality trimming at Q25, MiXCR clonotype calling, in-frame beta chains only. Rows are combined by CDR3 protein, so each entry shows the most common genes and DNA. TCRdb, rather than the study authors, made the V and J calls. For this sample the table gives 250,000 to 350,000 distinct CDR3 sequences, of which about 90% were detected only once. Of the sample, more than 0.06% is held by the ten largest clones.

Per the germline V gene, SGHTA is the CDR1 and FQGTGA is the CDR2. The trim is 5 bases for V and 2 bases for J, with a gap of 11 bases between the germline ends. There are 14 amino acids in the CDR3, from cysteine to phenylalanine inclusive. The read is trimmed to its CDR3 DNA, 42 bases read in frame from base 1. Regarding this clonotype: Its antigen is not yet known. Per-nucleotide qualities are absent, and no much larger clonotype sits a single base away.

Peripheral blood CD8+ and CD4+ T cells from healthy donors, Susac syndrome patients and multiple sclerosis patients were profiled using high-throughput TCR beta sequencing. Multiple sclerosis controls were treatment-naive patients with stable or active relapsing-remitting disease fulfilling revised McDonald criteria. Bulk CD8+ and CD4+ T cells were purified by magnetic negative isolation, whereas CD8+ TEMRA cells were enriched by FACS. Blood was collected in EDTA tubes and processed within 24 hours, with PBMCs isolated through density gradient centrifugation. PBMCs destined for TCR sequencing were cryopreserved in liquid nitrogen and later thawed in a 37 °C water bath. Purity of sorted or isolated CD4+, CD8+ and CD8+ TEMRA cells was at least 90%.

The sample comprised CD4+ T cells from PBMCs. The chain was built from TRBV7-3 and TRBJ2-3; there is no confident call for the D gene. The sequence was collected from a human donor with multiple sclerosis. The CDR3 reads CASSGTRATDTQYF. The nucleotides are TGTGCCAGCAGCGGAACAAGGGCCACAGATACGCAGTATTTT.